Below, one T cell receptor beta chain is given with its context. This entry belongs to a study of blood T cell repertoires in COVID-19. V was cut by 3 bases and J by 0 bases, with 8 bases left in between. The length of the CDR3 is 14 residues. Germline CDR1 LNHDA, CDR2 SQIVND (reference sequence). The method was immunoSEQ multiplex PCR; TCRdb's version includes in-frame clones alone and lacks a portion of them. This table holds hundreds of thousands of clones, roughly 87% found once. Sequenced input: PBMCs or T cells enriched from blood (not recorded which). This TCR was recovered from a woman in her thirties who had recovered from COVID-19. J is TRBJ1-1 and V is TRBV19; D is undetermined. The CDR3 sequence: CASSIGPLNTEAFF. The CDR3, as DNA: TGTGCCAGTAGTATTGGGCCGCTGAACACTGAAGCTTTCTTT.